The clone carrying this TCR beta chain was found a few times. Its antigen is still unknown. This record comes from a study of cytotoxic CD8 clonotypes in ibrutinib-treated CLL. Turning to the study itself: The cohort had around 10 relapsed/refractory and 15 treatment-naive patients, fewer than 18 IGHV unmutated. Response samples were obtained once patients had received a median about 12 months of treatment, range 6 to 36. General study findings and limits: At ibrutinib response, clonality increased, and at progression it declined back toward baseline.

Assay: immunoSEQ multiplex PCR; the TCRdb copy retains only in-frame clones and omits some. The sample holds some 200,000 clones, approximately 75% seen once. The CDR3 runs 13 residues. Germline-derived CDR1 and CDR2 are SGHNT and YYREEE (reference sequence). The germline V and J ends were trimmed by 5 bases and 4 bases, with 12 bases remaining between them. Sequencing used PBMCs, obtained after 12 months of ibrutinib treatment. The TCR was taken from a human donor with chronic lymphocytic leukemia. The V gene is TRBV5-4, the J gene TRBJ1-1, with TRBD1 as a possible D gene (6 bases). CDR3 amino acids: CASSDRSGTEAFF. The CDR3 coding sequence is TGTGCCAGCAGTGACAGGTCCGGCACTGAAGCTTTCTTT.